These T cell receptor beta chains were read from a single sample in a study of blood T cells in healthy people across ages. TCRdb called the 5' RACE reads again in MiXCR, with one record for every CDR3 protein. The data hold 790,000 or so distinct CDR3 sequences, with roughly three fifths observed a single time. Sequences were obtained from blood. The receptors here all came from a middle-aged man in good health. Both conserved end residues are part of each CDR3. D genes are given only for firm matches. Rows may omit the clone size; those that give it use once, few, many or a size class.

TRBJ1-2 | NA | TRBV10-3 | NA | TGTGCCATCAGTGAGGCAAGGGATTCTAACTATGGCTACACCTTC | CAISEARDSNYGYTF
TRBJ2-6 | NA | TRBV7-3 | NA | TGTGCCAGCAGCTTGGGATTCTGGGCCAACGTCCTGACTTTC | CASSLGFWANVLTF
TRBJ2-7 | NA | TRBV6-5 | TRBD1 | TGTGCCAGCAGTTACTCGGACAGGCCAGTAGGCTACGAGCAGTACTTC | CASSYSDRPVGYEQYF
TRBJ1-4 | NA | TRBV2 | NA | TGTGCCAGCAGTCCCGACGGGGAAAAACTGTTTTTT | CASSPDGEKLFF
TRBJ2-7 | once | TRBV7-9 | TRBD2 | TGTGCCAGCAGCATAATTAGCGGGTCGCGCTACGAGCAGTACTTC | CASSIISGSRYEQYF
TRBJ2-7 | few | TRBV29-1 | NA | TGCAGCGTTGCCCCAGTTGGTTACGAGCAGTACTTC | CSVAPVGYEQYF
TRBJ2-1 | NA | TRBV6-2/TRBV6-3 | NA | TGTGCCAGCAGTTACGGGGTGGTGAATGAGCAGTTCTTC | CASSYGVVNEQFF
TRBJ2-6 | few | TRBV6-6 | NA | TGTGCCAGCAGTGTATCTAACCCTAGGGGGGCCAACGTCCTGACTTTC | CASSVSNPRGANVLTF
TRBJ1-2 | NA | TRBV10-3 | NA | TGTGCCATCAGTGAGTCAGGCAGGGGAAACTATGGCTACACCTTC | CAISESGRGNYGYTF
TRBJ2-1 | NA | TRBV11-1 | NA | TGTGCCAGCAGCATAGAACTCGATTACAATGAGCAGTTCTTC | CASSIELDYNEQFF
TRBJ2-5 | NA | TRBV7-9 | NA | TGTGCCAGCAGCTCTTGGACTGGAAAAGAGACCCAGTACTTC | CASSSWTGKETQYF